This paragraph covers one T cell receptor (beta chain) sequence. TCRdb redid the calling of the 5' RACE reads with MiXCR, one entry per CDR3 protein. The data contain over 55,000 distinct CDR3 sequences, roughly 30% of them seen just once; the ten biggest clones take up about 2.3%. The germline V gene has CDR1 MDHEN and CDR2 SYDVKM. V gave up 1 base and J gave up 4 bases, with 10 bases separating them. There are 15 residues in the CDR3. Source material: tumor-infiltrating naive CD4+ T cells sorted from the breast tumor. Described subset: naive CD4+ T cells, CD4+CD45RA+CD25-. The chain employs TRBV28 and TRBJ2-2; D unresolved. The TCR originated in a female donor with breast cancer. CDR3 region: CASSLSVSLTGELFF. CDR3 DNA sequence: TGTGCCAGCAGTTTATCGGTCTCCCTCACCGGGGAGCTGTTTTTT.